The next 8 T cell receptor beta chains were all read from a single sample in a study of blood T cell repertoires in COVID-19. The table came from immunoSEQ multiplex PCR; TCRdb's copy has only in-frame clones and leaves some out. Here the sample spans about 97,000 clones, approximately 91% being singletons. Sequencing input: peripheral blood. The receptors originated from a man between 45 and 60 years old with acute or convalescent COVID-19.

This clone occurred a few times. The rearrangement uses TRBV7-2 and TRBJ2-7; possibly TRBD1 for D (5 bases). The germline V and J ends were trimmed by 4 bases and 0 bases, with 10 bases remaining between them. The germline gives CDR1 SGHTA, CDR2 FQGNSA. The CDR3 totals 14 residues. The CDR3 is CASSSDRFSYEQYF. CDR3 bases: TGTGCCAGCAGCTCCGACAGATTCTCCTACGAGCAGTACTTC.

V usage is TRBV28 and J usage is TRBJ1-4, with D maybe TRBD1 (5 bases). The CDR3 contains 15 residues. Germline loops: CDR1 MDHEN, CDR2 SYDVKM. The ends were cut back, 6 bases at V and 3 bases at J, with 14 bases in the middle. CDR3 residues: CASRGGTASNEKLFF. The CDR3 DNA reads as TGTGCCAGCAGGGGAGGGACTGCCTCTAATGAAAAACTGTTTTTT.

The chain joins TRBV19 to TRBJ1-1, with 7 bases fitting TRBD1. Germline-derived CDR1 and CDR2 are LNHDA and SQIVND (reference sequence). The CDR3 has 15 residues. J lost 4 bases, V lost 8 bases, and 13 bases had no gene match. The CDR3 coding sequence is TGTGCCAGTCGGGACAGACGGCGTGTGAGCACTGAAGCTTTCTTT. This gives the protein CASRDRRRVSTEAFF.

V usage is TRBV5-1 and J usage is TRBJ2-1, with 7 bases identical to TRBD2. V lost 0 bases and J lost 5; bases outside the gene matches: 5. Germline assignment: CDR1 SGHRS and CDR2 YFSETQ. The CDR3 consists of 15 residues. The CDR3 sequence: CASSLAGLADNEQFF. Written as DNA, the CDR3 is TGCGCCAGCAGCTTGGCCGGTCTAGCGGACAATGAGCAGTTCTTC.

The chain uses TRBV4-1 and TRBJ2-7, with 9 nucleotides matching TRBD1. The CDR3 has 15 amino acids. With V trimmed by 2 bases and J by 3 bases, 5 bases remained unmatched. CDR1 and CDR2 from the germline V gene are MGHRA and YSYEKL. The CDR3, as DNA: TGCGCCAGCAGCCAAAACAGGGGGCTAGTCTACGAGCAGTACTTC. This translates into CASSQNRGLVYEQYF.

This chain connects TRBV3-1 (or the pseudogene TRBV3-2) to TRBJ2-2, with TRBD2 matching over 9 bases. Germline V gives CDR1 LGHDT, CDR2 YNNKEL (reference sequence). The junction had 7 bases not matched to a gene; V was cut back by 2 bases and J by 0 bases. The CDR3 runs to 18 residues. CDR3 region: CASSQQSAGGTNTGELFF. The CDR3 DNA reads TGTGCCAGCAGCCAACAATCAGCGGGGGGTACGAACACCGGGGAGCTGTTTTTT.

The chain couples TRBV28 to TRBJ2-2, with a tentative D call TRBD2 (5 bases). The ends were cut back, 6 bases at V and 1 base at J, with 21 bases in the middle. The CDR3 contains 18 residues. Germline V lookup: CDR1 MDHEN, CDR2 SYDVKM. CDR3 amino acids: CASSPLQRTGKNTGELFF. In nucleotides, the CDR3 is TGTGCCAGCAGCCCCCTCCAACGGACGGGAAAGAACACCGGGGAGCTGTTTTTT. Complete variable domain (other parts from reference TRBV28 and TRBJ2-2): DVKVTQSSRYLVKRTGEKVFLECVQDMDHENMFWYRQDPGLGLRLIYFSYDVKMKEKGDIPEGYSVSREKKERFSLILESASTNQTSMYLCASSPLQRTGKNTGELFFGEGSRLTVL.

This clone has only a few counts. V and J are TRBV2 and TRBJ1-2; no definite D call. Germline CDR1 SNHLY, CDR2 FYNNEI. The CDR3 has 12 residues. The V end was cut by 6 bases, the J end by 4 bases, with 9 bases between. The CDR3 sequence is CASSARGYGYTF. As DNA, the CDR3 is TGTGCCAGCAGCGCGCGCGGCTATGGCTACACCTTC.